The source of this TCR beta chain is a study of cytomegalovirus exposure and HLA in healthy donors. Background on the study: Out of 150 million to 200 million T cells, an earlier analysis found 117 million unique TCR beta sequences in total.

The primer mix had 60 Vbeta and 13 Jbeta primers. Under the authors' procedure: Counted up in a later analysis, unique TCR beta chains came to approximately 83 million, with some 11 million shared. Profiled with immunoSEQ multiplex PCR; TCRdb holds only in-frame clones, not every one. V, J and clone size were drawn from that table, and D and trimming were deduced from the DNA. The table includes tens of thousands of clones, around three quarters detected once. Germline-derived CDR1 and CDR2 are SGHAT and FQNNGV. J gave up 5 bases and V 3 bases, and 8 bases lay outside the gene matches. The CDR3 extends over 15 amino acids.

This TCR came from a man aged 35 to 55 in good health and CMV-seronegative. The source material was PBMCs. The rearrangement joins TRBV11-2 to TRBJ2-3, with 7 bases matching TRBD1. CDR3 loop: CASSLLGGQLDTQYF. The DNA for the CDR3 is TGTGCCAGCAGCTTGTTAGGGGGCCAGTTAGATACGCAGTATTTT.